These T cell receptor beta chains were read from a single sample in a study of T cells after yellow fever vaccination. TCRdb reprocessed the 5' RACE reads via MiXCR and lists one record per CDR3 protein. The sample contains around 320,000 distinct CDR3 sequences, around 4.5% of which appear only once. The material was PBMCs, obtained 15 days after the yellow fever booster vaccination. All receptors derive from a man aged 18-30 years who received the YFV17D yellow fever vaccine. Both conserved end residues are part of each CDR3. The D gene is left open where the match is weak. Clone size is shown for a subset of rows, as once, few, many or a class of expanded clone.

TRBV7-2	NA	TRBJ2-3	many	CASSPWASAADTQYF	TGTGCCAGCAGCCCCTGGGCTAGCGCCGCAGATACGCAGTATTTT
TRBV20-1	TRBD2	TRBJ2-5	NA	CSATTSGGREGTQYF	TGCAGTGCTACGACTAGCGGGGGGCGGGAAGGGACCCAGTACTTC
TRBV9	NA	TRBJ2-1	NA	CASSPLSWGSGYNEQFF	TGTGCCAGCAGCCCCCTATCGTGGGGAAGCGGCTACAATGAGCAGTTCTTC
TRBV5-4	NA	TRBJ2-6	few	CASGNWGRGASGANVLTF	TGTGCCAGCGGAAATTGGGGTAGGGGGGCCTCTGGGGCCAACGTCCTGACTTTC
TRBV4-2	NA	TRBJ2-3	few	CASSQLLGEDTQYF	TGTGCCAGCAGCCAACTCCTCGGGGAGGATACGCAGTATTTT
TRBV4-3	TRBD1	TRBJ1-4	few	CASSQEGTGEKLFF	TGCGCCAGCAGCCAAGAAGGGACAGGAGAAAAACTGTTTTTT
TRBV30	NA	TRBJ2-7	many	CAWSEPHYEQYF	TGTGCCTGGAGTGAGCCTCACTACGAGCAGTACTTC
TRBV29-1	TRBD1	TRBJ1-5	many	CSAADRGLNQPQHF	TGCAGCGCCGCCGACAGGGGGTTGAATCAGCCCCAGCATTTT
TRBV4-1	NA	TRBJ2-2	many	CASKYRTQTGELFF	TGCGCCAGCAAATATAGGACACAGACCGGGGAGCTGTTTTTT
TRBV12-3/TRBV12-4	NA	TRBJ1-3	NA	CASSLRATGNTIYF	TGTGCCAGCAGTCTTCGGGCTACTGGAAACACCATATATTTT
TRBV18	TRBD1	TRBJ2-2	NA	CASSQKGQRNTGELFF	TGTGCCAGCTCACAGAAGGGACAGAGGAACACCGGGGAGCTGTTTTTT
TRBV6-5	NA	TRBJ2-1	many	CASSYRQGGTNEQFF	TGTGCCAGCAGTTACCGGCAGGGAGGAACTAATGAGCAGTTCTTC
TRBV7-7	NA	TRBJ2-5	NA	CASSDDYQETQYF	TGTGCCAGCAGCGATGACTACCAAGAGACCCAGTACTTC
TRBV10-3	NA	TRBJ2-5	many	CAISERGLQETQYF	TGTGCCATCAGTGAGCGAGGTCTCCAAGAGACCCAGTACTTC
TRBV10-3	NA	TRBJ1-5	many	CAIQSYSNQPQHF	TGTGCCATTCAGAGTTATAGCAATCAGCCCCAGCATTTT
TRBV20-1	NA	TRBJ2-3	NA	CSARDELRQADTQYF	TGCAGTGCTAGAGATGAGCTTCGGCAGGCAGATACGCAGTATTTT
TRBV27	TRBD1	TRBJ2-7	many	CASSLYGDRVPYEQYF	TGTGCCAGCAGTTTATATGGGGACAGGGTTCCCTACGAGCAGTACTTC
TRBV10-2	NA	TRBJ2-3	many	CASSTSHSTDTQYF	TGCGCCAGCTCTACTAGCCACAGCACAGATACGCAGTATTTT
TRBV5-1	TRBD2	TRBJ2-1	many	CASSLSSGGPPGNEQFF	TGCGCCAGCAGCTTGAGTAGCGGGGGGCCTCCTGGGAATGAGCAGTTCTTC
TRBV24-1	TRBD1	TRBJ2-1	many	CATSDHGTGGNEQFF	TGTGCCACCAGTGATCACGGGACAGGGGGCAATGAGCAGTTCTTC
TRBV5-6	TRBD1	TRBJ2-1	few	CASSQSRGLIYYNEQFF	TGTGCCAGCAGCCAAAGCAGGGGGCTCATTTACTACAATGAGCAGTTCTTC
TRBV7-2	TRBD1	TRBJ1-5	many	CASSSRTGNQPQHF	TGTGCCAGCAGCTCTAGGACAGGGAATCAGCCCCAGCATTTT
TRBV20-1	TRBD2	TRBJ2-3	NA	CRVAGGDRYTQYF	TGCAGAGTAGCGGGGGGCGACAGATATACGCAGTATTTT
TRBV20-1	TRBD1	TRBJ1-3	NA	CSAPQGAGNTIYF	TGCAGTGCCCCACAGGGGGCTGGAAACACCATATATTTT
TRBV28	NA	TRBJ1-1	few	CASSFPGQNTEAFF	TGTGCCAGCAGTTTCCCCGGACAGAACACTGAAGCTTTCTTT
TRBV3-1	NA	TRBJ2-5	few	CASSPRGRALETQYF	TGTGCCAGCAGCCCCCGGGGTAGGGCCTTGGAGACCCAGTACTTC
TRBV7-9	TRBD2	TRBJ2-3	many	CASRLADQDTQYF	TGTGCCAGCAGACTAGCGGACCAAGATACGCAGTATTTT
TRBV6-2/TRBV6-3	NA	TRBJ2-3	many	CASSHGGASTDTQYF	TGTGCCAGCAGCCACGGGGGAGCGAGCACAGATACGCAGTATTTT
TRBV18	NA	TRBJ1-1	few	CASSPPGLTNTEAFF	TGTGCCAGCTCACCACCGGGACTGACGAACACTGAAGCTTTCTTT
TRBV7-2	TRBD1	TRBJ2-5	few	CASTRGSQETQYF	TGTGCCAGCACCAGGGGGTCACAAGAGACCCAGTACTTC
TRBV12-3/TRBV12-4	TRBD2	TRBJ2-3	many	CASSWTSGRQDTQYF	TGTGCCAGCAGTTGGACTAGCGGGAGGCAGGATACGCAGTATTTT
TRBV4-3	NA	TRBJ1-4	many	CASSQISGGANEKLFF	TGCGCCAGCAGCCAAATCTCGGGGGGTGCTAATGAAAAACTGTTTTTT
TRBV29-1	NA	TRBJ2-4	many	CSVEDWQGGKNIQYF	TGCAGCGTTGAAGATTGGCAGGGTGGCAAAAACATTCAGTACTTC
TRBV20-1	NA	TRBJ2-2	many	CSARDPQGSGELFF	TGCAGTGCTAGAGATCCGCAGGGTAGCGGGGAGCTGTTTTTT
TRBV7-2	NA	TRBJ2-3	many	CASRGPGDTQYF	TGTGCCAGCAGGGGGCCGGGAGATACGCAGTATTTT
TRBV20-1	TRBD1	TRBJ1-6	many	CSVNRDRINSPLHF	TGCAGTGTGAACCGGGACAGGATTAATTCACCCCTCCACTTT
TRBV12-5	NA	TRBJ2-7	many	CASGPPARVISYEQYF	TGTGCTAGTGGGCCCCCGGCCAGGGTCATCTCCTACGAGCAGTACTTC
TRBV7-6	TRBD1	TRBJ2-5	few	CASSQRTGQETQYF	TGTGCCAGCAGCCAAAGGACAGGCCAAGAGACCCAGTACTTC
TRBV29-1	NA	TRBJ1-2	NA	CSVEGWGVDGYTF	TGCAGCGTTGAGGGGTGGGGAGTTGATGGCTACACCTTC
TRBV5-1	TRBD1	TRBJ1-3	few	CASSLGHGTGSGNTIYF	TGCGCCAGCAGCTTGGGCCACGGGACAGGCTCTGGAAACACCATATATTTT
TRBV7-3	NA	TRBJ2-6	many	CASSFGGSGANVLTF	TGTGCCAGCAGCTTCGGAGGATCTGGGGCCAACGTCCTGACTTTC
TRBV18	NA	TRBJ1-5	NA	CASSQNSNQPQHF	TGTGCCAGCTCACAGAATAGCAATCAGCCCCAGCATTTT
TRBV4-3	NA	TRBJ2-4	few	CASSLSEGNIQYF	TGCGCCAGCAGCCTCTCAGAGGGGAACATTCAGTACTTC
TRBV5-1	NA	TRBJ2-2	NA	CASSSGPESANTGELFF	TGCGCCAGCAGCTCTGGGCCAGAATCCGCGAACACCGGGGAGCTGTTTTTT
TRBV7-2	TRBD2	TRBJ2-1	many	CASSLTGRDEQFF	TGTGCCAGCAGCTTAACGGGGAGGGATGAGCAGTTCTTC
TRBV25-1	NA	TRBJ1-1	many	CASSTRWGARTEAFF	TGTGCCAGCAGTACTCGTTGGGGGGCGAGGACTGAAGCTTTCTTT
TRBV20-1	NA	TRBJ2-7	NA	CSARDRILLEQYF	TGCAGTGCTAGAGATCGGATCCTACTCGAGCAGTACTTC
TRBV7-6	NA	TRBJ2-3	few	CASSLIGETDTQYF	TGTGCCAGCAGCTTAATCGGCGAAACAGATACGCAGTATTTT
TRBV14	TRBD2	TRBJ2-7	few	CASSQVKRGAWEQYF	TGTGCCAGCAGCCAAGTTAAGCGGGGGGCCTGGGAGCAGTACTTC
TRBV21-1	NA	TRBJ2-7	NA	CASSRLAGWGEQYF	TGTGCCAGCAGTAGACTAGCGGGGTGGGGCGAGCAGTACTTC
TRBV2	NA	TRBJ2-6	few	CASSVGPSGANVLTF	TGTGCCAGCAGTGTCGGCCCGTCTGGGGCCAACGTCCTGACTTTC
TRBV12-3/TRBV12-4	NA	TRBJ1-5	many	CASSFGGSSNQPQHF	TGTGCCAGCAGTTTTGGAGGAAGCAGCAATCAGCCCCAGCATTTT
TRBV5-1	NA	TRBJ1-6	NA	CASSLAGDSVLHF	TGCGCCAGCAGCTTGGCAGGGGACTCTGTCCTCCACTTT
TRBV20-1	TRBD1	TRBJ1-5	many	CSAREQGKPNQPQHF	TGCAGTGCTAGAGAACAGGGGAAACCGAATCAGCCCCAGCATTTT
TRBV12-3/TRBV12-4	TRBD1	TRBJ1-2	few	CASTTGSFGYTF	TGTGCCAGCACGACAGGGTCTTTTGGCTACACCTTC
TRBV6-1	NA	TRBJ2-5	many	CASSGNGHQETQYF	TGTGCCAGCTCGGGGAATGGGCATCAAGAGACCCAGTACTTC
TRBV15	NA	TRBJ1-1	few	CATTRRQVDTEAFF	TGTGCCACCACCCGCAGACAGGTAGACACTGAAGCTTTCTTT
TRBV5-1	NA	TRBJ2-3	few	CASSLGGVSTDTQYF	TGCGCCAGCAGCTTGGGAGGGGTAAGCACAGATACGCAGTATTTT
TRBV5-1	NA	TRBJ2-5	many	CASRDTGGWETQYF	TGCGCCAGCAGGGACACTGGCGGTTGGGAGACCCAGTACTTC
TRBV5-5	NA	TRBJ2-2	many	CASSLGYGNTGELFF	TGTGCCAGCAGCTTGGGCTATGGAAACACCGGGGAGCTGTTTTTT